This T cell receptor beta chain was profiled in a study of shared T cell receptors in the human thymus. CDR1 LNHDA and CDR2 SQIVND come from the germline V gene (reference sequence). The CDR3 length is 15 residues. Trimming at V came to 3 bases and at J to 7 bases, leaving 5 bases not matched to a gene. Produced via immunoSEQ multiplex PCR; TCRdb's table is partial and in-frame only. The sample holds about 660,000 clones, approximately 89% seen once. These sequences were also reported in another study, on human thymus T cells. According to that study: From resections taken during corrective heart surgery, the thymus tissue was obtained. Thymic and blood repertoires seemed to favor certain V and J genes.

The receptor's source is a boy younger than two with a congenital heart defect. This sequence joins TRBV19 and TRBJ1-6, with TRBD1 matching over 8 bases. Sequencing was done on a sample of thymocytes. The CDR3 loop is CASSIGQGWNSPLHF. Here the CDR3 DNA reads TGTGCCAGTAGTATTGGACAGGGCTGGAATTCACCCCTCCACTTT. The variable domain in full, completed from reference TRBV19 and TRBJ1-6, reads DGGITQSPKYLFRKEGQNVTLSCEQNLNHDAMYWYRQDPGQGLRLIYYSQIVNDFQKGDIAEGYSVSREKKESFPLTVTSAQKNPTAFYLCASSIGQGWNSPLHFGNGTRLTVT.